These 10 T cell receptor beta chains share one sample of origin, sequenced in a study of shared clonotypes between healthy human individuals. TCRdb's copy holds only in-frame clones and misses some; the assay was immunoSEQ multiplex PCR. The sample carries over 700,000 clones, 55% to 75% recorded once. Sequenced material: memory CD4+ T cells sorted from blood. Subset in this sample: CD45RA-negative fraction. The receptors come from a woman aged 25 to 39 in good health.

This clone was seen a few times. V and J are TRBV5-8 and TRBJ1-2; D is perhaps TRBD1 (6 bases). The CDR3 runs to 13 residues. V lost 4 bases, J lost 8 bases, and 15 bases lay in between. The germline CDR1 and CDR2 sequences are SGHTS and YDEGEE. The CDR3 protein is CASSREQGQGYTF. The CDR3 coding sequence is TGTGCCAGCAGCCGGGAGCAGGGGCAGGGCTACACCTTC.

The chain uses TRBV6-6 and TRBJ2-1; TRBD1 matches at 7 bases. Looked up from germline, CDR1 is MNHNY and CDR2 is SVGAGI (reference sequence). Trimming at V came to 0 bases and at J to 6 bases, leaving 5 bases not matched to a gene. The CDR3 contains 15 residues. The CDR3: CASSYSRDRPNEQFF. The CDR3 nucleotides read TGTGCCAGCAGTTACTCCCGGGACAGACCCAATGAGCAGTTCTTC.

The rearrangement joins TRBV9 to TRBJ2-5, with TRBD1 matching over 8 bases. J lost 2 bases, V lost 4 bases, and 1 base had no gene match. Germline V gene data show CDR1 as SGDLS and CDR2 as YYNGEE. The CDR3 length is 13 residues. Here the CDR3 DNA reads TGTGCCAGCAGCAGGACAGGGCAAGAGACCCAGTACTTC. Protein product: CASSRTGQETQYF.

This chain links TRBV6-5 with TRBJ2-7; perhaps TRBD1 as D (5 bases). CDR3 length: 13 amino acids. Germline assignment: CDR1 MNHEY and CDR2 SVGAGI. V lost 7 bases and J 2 bases, leaving 12 bases between the germline ends. The CDR3 loop reads CASKREGAYEQYF. The CDR3 DNA reads as TGTGCCAGCAAAAGGGAAGGGGCCTACGAGCAGTACTTC.

This chain's CDR3 is CASSKQGHYGYTF. Written as DNA, the CDR3 is TGTGCCAGCAGTAAACAGGGGCACTATGGCTACACCTTC. The V and J genes are TRBV27 and TRBJ1-2; 7 bases agree with TRBD1. The CDR3 sequence is 13 residues long. V shed 5 bases, J shed 3 bases, and the junction held 3 bases outside the gene matches. Germline assignment: CDR1 MNHEY and CDR2 SMNVEV (reference sequence).

This chain connects TRBV29-1 to TRBJ2-5, with TRBD1 as a possible D gene (6 bases). The J call may be mistaken, given a closer DNA end match to TRBJ2-7. The CDR3 has 15 amino acids. Germline V CDR1 and CDR2: SQVTM, ANQGSEA. In nucleotides, the CDR3 is TGCAGCGTTTCAAGGGGGTATAGGGGTCGCTACGAGCAGTACTTC. Its translation: CSVSRGYRGRYEQYF.

The chain joins TRBV11-3 to TRBJ2-3; 7 bases line up with TRBD1. With 5 bases clipped from V and 1 base from J, the junction kept 9 bases outside the gene matches. The CDR3 has 16 amino acids. CDR1 is SGHNT, CDR2 YENEEA, per germline. CDR3 protein: CASSPGTDLRTDTQYF. The CDR3 DNA sequence: TGTGCCAGCAGCCCAGGGACAGATCTTCGCACAGATACGCAGTATTTT.

The V call is TRBV7-3, the J call TRBJ2-6; no firm D call. CDR1 is SGHTA and CDR2 is FQGTGA in the germline V gene. This CDR3 spans 14 amino acids. Trimming took 5 bases from V and 0 from J, leaving 5 bases between them. The CDR3 bases are TGTGCCAGCAGCACAGACTCTGGGGCCAACGTCCTGACTTTC. Protein: CASSTDSGANVLTF.

This sequence joins TRBV16 and TRBJ1-3; no definite D call. V was pared by 1 base and J by 1 base, with 20 bases between. This CDR3 is 19 amino acids long. Germline values: CDR1 KGHSY, CDR2 FQNENV. CDR3 amino acids: CASSQFGDSPVASGNTIYF. The DNA of the CDR3 is TGTGCCAGCAGCCAATTTGGGGATTCTCCGGTTGCTTCTGGAAACACCATATATTTT.

This chain links TRBV5-4 with TRBJ2-7; D is undetermined. Trimming removed 1 base at V and 0 bases at J, with 11 bases between. The CDR3 is made up of 15 amino acids. Germline loops: CDR1 SGHNT, CDR2 YYREEE (reference sequence). The CDR3 loop reads CASSLPGIYSYEQYF. CDR3 nucleotide sequence: TGTGCCAGCAGCTTGCCAGGTATTTACTCCTACGAGCAGTACTTC.